The clone carrying this T cell receptor (beta chain) has only a few counts. For TCR beta, libraries came from iRepertoire HTBI primers and Arm-PCR of CDR3 regions. TCRdb independently ran MiXCR on the multiplex PCR reads; one entry per CDR3 protein. Of roughly 400,000 distinct CDR3 sequences in the sample, around 15% were seen once. Time point specified: newly diagnosed GD, antithyroid drugs for less than 3 months. Scientists built the TCR library using RNA that was extracted from PBMCs. The data originate from a study of regulatory T cells in long-lasting Graves disease. This sample also belongs to another study, concerning T cells in Graves' hyperthyroidism and ophthalmopathy.

Sequencing was performed on peripheral blood mononuclear cells (PBMCs), taken at new diagnosis, from a patient treated with antithyroid drugs. The clonotype originates from a woman aged 18 to 35 with Graves disease.

The DNA for the CDR3 is TGTGCCACTCGCATGGGCTTCATTCAGTACTTC. This translates into CATRMGFIQYF. This sequence joins TRBV30 and TRBJ2-4; D unresolved. This CDR3 is built from 11 residues. Trimming removed 8 bases at V and 9 bases at J, with 14 bases between. The germline CDR1 and CDR2 sequences are GTSNPN and SVGIG (reference sequence). The variable domain in full, completed from reference TRBV30 and TRBJ2-4, reads SQTIHQWPATLVQPVGSPLSLECTVEGTSNPNLYWYRQAAGRGLQLLFYSVGIGQISSEVPQNLSASRPQDRQFILSSKKLLLSDSGFYLCATRMGFIQYFGAGTRLSVL.